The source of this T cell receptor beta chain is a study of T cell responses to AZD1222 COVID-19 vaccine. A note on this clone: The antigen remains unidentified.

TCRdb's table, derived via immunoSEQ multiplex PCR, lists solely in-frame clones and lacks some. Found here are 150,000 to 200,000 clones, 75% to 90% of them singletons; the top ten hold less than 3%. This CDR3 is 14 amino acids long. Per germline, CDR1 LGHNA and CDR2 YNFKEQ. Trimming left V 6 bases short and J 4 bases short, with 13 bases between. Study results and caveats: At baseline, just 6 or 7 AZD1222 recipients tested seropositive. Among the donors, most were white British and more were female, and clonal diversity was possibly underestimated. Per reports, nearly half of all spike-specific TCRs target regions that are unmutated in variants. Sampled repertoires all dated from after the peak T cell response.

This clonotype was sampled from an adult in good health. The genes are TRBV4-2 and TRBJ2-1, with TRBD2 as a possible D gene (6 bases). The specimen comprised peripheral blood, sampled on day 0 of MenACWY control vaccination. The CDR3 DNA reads TGTGCCAGCAGGAGACTAGGCAAGTACAATGAGCAGTTCTTC. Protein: CASRRLGKYNEQFF.